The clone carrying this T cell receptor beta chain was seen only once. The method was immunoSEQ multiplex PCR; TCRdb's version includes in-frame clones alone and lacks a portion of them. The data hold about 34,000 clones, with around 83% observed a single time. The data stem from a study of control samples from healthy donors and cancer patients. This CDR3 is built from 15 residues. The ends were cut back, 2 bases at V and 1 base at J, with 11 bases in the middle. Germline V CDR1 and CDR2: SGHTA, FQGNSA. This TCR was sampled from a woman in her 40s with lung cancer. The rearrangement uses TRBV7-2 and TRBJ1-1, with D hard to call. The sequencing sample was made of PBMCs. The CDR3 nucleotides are TGTGCCAGCAGCTTAACGGCCTTGAAGAACACTGAAGCTTTCTTT. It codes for CASSLTALKNTEAFF.